This T cell receptor beta chain was sequenced for a study of blood T cell repertoires in COVID-19. Across the whole study: The study drew acute and convalescent COVID-19 samples from the United States, Italy and Spain. T cells, B-cell-depleted T cells, or PBMCs provided the cDNA or gDNA that served as material.

Per germline, CDR1 MDHEN and CDR2 SYDVKM. V lost 5 bases to trimming and J lost 0 bases, with 9 bases between them. The CDR3 covers 14 residues. Source study methods: Estimated nucleated cell counts came from reference gene primer amplification. Sequencing was performed with immunoSEQ multiplex PCR; in TCRdb, only in-frame clones are kept and a portion is missing. That table gives V, J and clone size, and the DNA gave D and trimming. Of approximately 25,000 clones listed, about four fifths are singletons. Seattle-derived patients entered the study during active infection and were followed longitudinally.

Input material: peripheral blood. This TCR derives from a man between 50 and 59 years old with COVID-19, enrolled during active disease. The V and J genes are TRBV28 and TRBJ2-3; a possible D gene is TRBD1 (6 bases). CDR3 region: CASSPDSSTDTQYF. The CDR3, as DNA: TGTGCCAGCAGTCCGGACAGCAGCACAGATACGCAGTATTTT.